The 25 T cell receptor beta chains in this list originate from one sample, sequenced in a study of blood T cells in healthy people across ages. Primed by a sample-barcoded 5' primer and a J-beta primer mix, a second PCR proceeded for about 7 to 12 cycles. One entry per CDR3 protein results from TCRdb running MiXCR on the 5' RACE reads. This sample yields 1,500,000 or so distinct CDR3 sequences, of which about 42% are seen a single time; approximately 4.1% belongs to the top ten. The sequenced sample consisted of blood. The receptors stem from a woman between 18 and 29 years old in good health.

The CDR3 region is CASSEPPNTEAFF. CDR3 bases: TGTGCCAGCAGTGAGCCGCCGAACACTGAAGCTTTCTTT. The genes are TRBV25-1 and TRBJ1-1; D not certain. Germline V gene data show CDR1 as MGHDK and CDR2 as SYGVNS. The CDR3 loop spans 13 amino acids. Trimming removed 3 bases from V and 1 base from J, with 6 bases in between.

The chain is built from TRBV29-1 and TRBJ2-7; D is possibly TRBD2 (7 bases). The end of the DNA is better explained by TRBJ2-4, so the J call may be wrong. The CDR3 is 16 residues long. CDR1 and CDR2 (germline): SQVTM, ANQGSEA. For the CDR3, the DNA is TGCAGCGTTGCCCAACAGGGCGGGGGTCGCAAAAACATTCAGTACTTC. The encoded protein is CSVAQQGGGRKNIQYF.

This clonotype was recorded a few times. In DNA, the CDR3 is TGCAGTGCTAGAGATTCCCTAGCGGGGGAGGCAGATACGCAGTATTTT. Translated, it gives CSARDSLAGEADTQYF. The chain links TRBV20-1 to TRBJ2-3, with TRBD2 matching over 10 bases. V trimming: 0 bases; J trimming: 4 bases; junction bases outside the gene matches: 7. CDR3 length: 16 residues. The germline CDR1 and CDR2 sequences are DFQATT and SNEGSKA (reference sequence).

This clonotype appeared many times. The chain employs TRBV11-2 and TRBJ2-1, with TRBD1 identical over 7 bases. CDR1 and CDR2 (germline): SGHAT, FQNNGV. After removal of 5 bases from V and 4 bases from J, the junction contained 5 bases not matched to a gene. The CDR3 extends over 14 amino acids. CDR3 protein: CASSPDRAYNEQFF. The CDR3 DNA reads as TGTGCCAGCAGCCCCGACAGGGCTTACAATGAGCAGTTCTTC.

The chain employs TRBV20-1 and TRBJ2-1, with 10 bases fitting TRBD2. The CDR3 has 16 residues. Germline CDR1 reads DFQATT; CDR2 reads SNEGSKA (reference sequence). With 1 base clipped from V and 5 bases from J, the junction kept 8 bases outside the gene matches. The CDR3 loop reads CSARVPRTSGHNEQFF. The CDR3 nucleotides read TGCAGTGCTAGAGTTCCCCGGACTAGCGGCCACAATGAGCAGTTCTTC.

The chain is built from TRBV28 and TRBJ2-7; D assignment may be TRBD1 or TRBD2 (5 bases each). CDR1 and CDR2 from the germline V gene are MDHEN and SYDVKM. The CDR3 consists of 19 residues. Trimming removed 8 bases from V and 6 bases from J, with 35 bases in between. CDR3 protein: CASGSSGPGHWGLLFEQYF. CDR3 DNA: TGTGCCAGCGGATCCTCGGGACCGGGGCACTGGGGCCTACTCTTCGAGCAGTACTTC. The complete variable domain, with remaining parts taken from reference TRBV28 and TRBJ2-7, reads DVKVTQSSRYLVKRTGEKVFLECVQDMDHENMFWYRQDPGLGLRLIYFSYDVKMKEKGDIPEGYSVSREKKERFSLILESASTNQTSMYLCASGSSGPGHWGLLFEQYFGPGTRLTVT.

This clonotype has only a few counts. This rearrangement joins TRBV5-1 to TRBJ1-2, with 11 bases identical to TRBD1. From germline, CDR1 is SGHRS and CDR2 YFSETQ. This CDR3 comprises 14 residues. Germline trimming cut 3 bases from V and 3 bases from J; bases unmatched to any gene: 1. As DNA, the CDR3 is TGCGCCAGCAGCTGGACAGGGGGCGACTATGGCTACACCTTC. Translating it yields CASSWTGGDYGYTF. Complete variable domain (other parts from reference TRBV5-1 and TRBJ1-2): KAGVTQTPRYLIKTRGQQVTLSCSPISGHRSVSWYQQTPGQGLQFLFEYFSETQRNKGNFPGRFSGRQFSNSRSEMNVSTLELGDSALYLCASSWTGGDYGYTFGSGTRLTVV.

CDR3 amino acids: CASSFYLYEQYF. The CDR3 coding sequence is TGTGCCAGCAGTTTTTACCTATACGAGCAGTACTTC. V usage is TRBV28 and J usage is TRBJ2-7; D uncertain. V was trimmed by 3 bases and J by 4 bases, leaving 7 bases between them. In germline, CDR1 is MDHEN, CDR2 SYDVKM. The CDR3 covers 12 residues. The full variable domain, with the rest looked up from reference TRBV28 and TRBJ2-7, is DVKVTQSSRYLVKRTGEKVFLECVQDMDHENMFWYRQDPGLGLRLIYFSYDVKMKEKGDIPEGYSVSREKKERFSLILESASTNQTSMYLCASSFYLYEQYFGPGTRLTVT.

The chain uses TRBV4-3 and TRBJ2-3, with TRBD1 identical over 9 bases. From germline, CDR1 is LGHNA and CDR2 YSLEER. The J segment lost 7 bases and the V segment lost 3 bases, leaving 11 bases of the junction unmatched. The CDR3 covers 16 residues. Here the CDR3 reads CASSQGPGTGNNTQYF. The CDR3 DNA reads TGCGCCAGCAGCCAGGGTCCCGGGACAGGGAACAATACGCAGTATTTT.

The table lists this clonotype with a few counts. V usage is TRBV11-2 and J usage is TRBJ1-1; possibly TRBD1 for D (5 bases). Germline CDR1 is SGHAT and CDR2 is FQNNGV. Trimming stripped 7 bases from V and 3 bases from J, with 24 bases between. CDR3 length equals 17 residues. The CDR3 loop reads CASTSILGLGLDTEAFF. CDR3 DNA: TGTGCCAGCACCTCCATTTTGGGGCTGGGATTGGACACTGAAGCTTTCTTT.

V is TRBV6-2 or TRBV6-3 and J is TRBJ2-7; 7 nucleotides agree with TRBD1. CDR3 length equals 13 residues. Trimming cost V 6 bases and J 7 bases; bases outside gene matches: 9. Germline V lookup: CDR1 MNHEY, CDR2 SVGEGT. CDR3 protein: CASRFRQGWEQYF. In DNA, the CDR3 is TGTGCCAGCAGATTCCGACAGGGCTGGGAGCAGTACTTC.

The chain combines TRBV20-1 with TRBJ1-5; tentative D call: TRBD1 (5 bases). Germline V gene sequence: CDR1 DFQATT, CDR2 SNEGSKA (reference sequence). V lost 5 bases, J lost 0 bases, and 17 bases lay in between. The CDR3 has 16 amino acids. For the CDR3, the DNA is TGCAGTGCTTACAGGACTGATCTTTATAGCAATCAGCCCCAGCATTTT. It codes for CSAYRTDLYSNQPQHF.

The CDR3 bases are TGTGCCAGCAGTTACGGGGGGGTGAAGACCCAGTACTTC. Translating gives CASSYGGVKTQYF. V is TRBV6-2 or TRBV6-3 and J is TRBJ2-5, with 7 bases identical to TRBD2. Germline V gene sequence: CDR1 MNHEY, CDR2 SVGEGT. The CDR3 sequence is 13 residues long. V was clipped by 2 bases and J by 6 bases; unmatched bases: 3.

Points on this clonotype: This may come from a read error, since a much larger clone is one base off. The CDR3 DNA reads TGTGCCGCAGGGACTAGCGGGGGTATAGATGAGCAGTTCTTC. Protein product: CAAGTSGGIDEQFF. The rearrangement joins TRBV10-3 to TRBJ2-1, with 14 bases lining up with TRBD2. The V gene end was trimmed by 11 bases and the J gene end by 8 bases; junction bases not matched to a gene: 8. The CDR3 is made up of 14 amino acids. Germline CDR1 ENHRY, CDR2 SYGVKD.

This clonotype was found a few times. This chain connects TRBV6-2 or TRBV6-3 to TRBJ2-7, with unresolved D. The CDR3 runs to 11 residues. CDR1 and CDR2 (germline): MNHEY, SVGEGT. V was trimmed by 8 bases and J by 3 bases, leaving 8 bases between them. The CDR3 loop is CASGVGYEQYF. The CDR3, as DNA: TGTGCCAGCGGCGTCGGCTACGAGCAGTACTTC.

This clonotype was found once. The chain uses TRBV13 and TRBJ1-2; D is perhaps TRBD1 (5 bases). With 7 bases removed from V and 4 bases from J, the gap between germline ends came to 31 bases. Germline CDR1 reads PRHDT; CDR2 reads FYEKMQ (reference sequence). The CDR3 consists of 19 residues. The CDR3 nucleotides are TGTGCCAGCAACGATGGGGCGGGACTGGACATCCTTGGGGGCTATGGCTACACCTTC. Its translation is CASNDGAGLDILGGYGYTF.

Worth noting for this clonotype: The junction differs from germline at one of its ends, possibly a read error. V and J are TRBV27 and TRBJ2-3, with TRBD2 matching over 12 bases. The CDR3 covers 16 residues. Germline assignment: CDR1 MNHEY and CDR2 SMNVEV (reference sequence). CDR3 amino acids: CASGLTSGGSTDTQYF. CDR3 sequence (DNA): TGTGCCAGCGGTTTGACTAGCGGGGGTAGCACAGATACGCAGTATTTT.

This clonotype showed up many times. The chain has TRBV25-1 and TRBJ2-1, with D perhaps TRBD2 (5 bases). The ends were cut back, 7 bases at V and 0 bases at J, with 16 bases in the middle. Germline CDR1 and CDR2: MGHDK and SYGVNS. This CDR3 has 16 residues. The CDR3 nucleotides read TGTGCCAGCACCAAAGTAGCGTCGAGCTCCTACAATGAGCAGTTCTTC. It specifies CASTKVASSSYNEQFF.

This clonotype was detected a few times. The chain joins TRBV11-1 to TRBJ2-4; D gene ambiguous. TRBJ2-7 matches the DNA end more closely, so the J call is doubtful. The CDR3 runs 17 residues. Germline-derived CDR1 and CDR2 are SGHAT and FQDESV (reference sequence). The CDR3 DNA reads as TGTGCCAGCAGCTTAGGGGGATTGAGGACCATAGATGGCGAGCAGTACTTC. This encodes CASSLGGLRTIDGEQYF.

In this sample, this clonotype turned up once. The genes are TRBV5-1 and TRBJ1-1; D unresolved. The CDR3 contains 14 residues. Deletions cut 2 bases from V and 4 bases from J, with 12 bases between. Germline-derived CDR1 and CDR2 are SGHRS and YFSETQ. The CDR3 DNA is TGCGCCAGCAGCTTACCCGGGCGGGCCACTGAAGCTTTCTTT. Its translation is CASSLPGRATEAFF.

The chain combines TRBV7-9 with TRBJ2-3; weak D call: TRBD1 (6 bases). This CDR3 is 17 amino acids long. Deletions cut 4 bases from V and 10 bases from J, with 27 bases between. CDR1 and CDR2 from the germline V gene are SEHNR and FQNEAQ (reference sequence). The CDR3 DNA is TGTGCCAGCAGCTACCAGAGGCTTGGACAGAGTATTTTGGCGCAGTATTTT. It codes for CASSYQRLGQSILAQYF.

V and J are TRBV12-3 or TRBV12-4 and TRBJ1-5, with 8 bases identical to TRBD1. The ends lost 6 bases at V and 9 bases at J; junction bases unmatched: 13. The CDR3 covers 15 residues. CDR3 DNA sequence: TGTGCCAGCAGCCCCCTCGCGGACAGGGCCCGGCCCCAGCATTTT. Residues: CASSPLADRARPQHF.

In this sample, this clonotype turned up a few times. This sequence joins TRBV28 and TRBJ1-2; the D is unclear. The CDR3 spans 12 residues. V gave up 7 bases and J gave up 6 bases, with 12 bases separating them. Germline-derived CDR1 and CDR2 are MDHEN and SYDVKM. The CDR3 spells CASNTVTDGYTF. The CDR3 DNA reads as TGTGCCAGCAATACAGTAACAGATGGCTACACCTTC.

CDR3 region: CASRPGTGPSFF. Here the CDR3 DNA reads TGTGCCAGCAGGCCCGGGACAGGGCCGTCTTTCTTT. V is TRBV9 and J is TRBJ1-1; 9 bases fit TRBD1. This CDR3 is 12 amino acids long. V was clipped by 5 bases and J by 12 bases; unmatched bases: 8. Germline lookup yields CDR1 SGDLS and CDR2 YYNGEE.

This clonotype was found many times. The chain joins TRBV4-2 to TRBJ2-1; no definite D call. Germline CDR1 and CDR2: LGHNA and YNFKEQ. The length of the CDR3 is 13 residues. V gave up 0 bases and J gave up 10 bases, with 10 bases separating them. The CDR3 loop reads CASSQESRGEQFF. The CDR3 DNA reads as TGTGCCAGCAGCCAAGAGTCGCGCGGAGAGCAGTTCTTC.